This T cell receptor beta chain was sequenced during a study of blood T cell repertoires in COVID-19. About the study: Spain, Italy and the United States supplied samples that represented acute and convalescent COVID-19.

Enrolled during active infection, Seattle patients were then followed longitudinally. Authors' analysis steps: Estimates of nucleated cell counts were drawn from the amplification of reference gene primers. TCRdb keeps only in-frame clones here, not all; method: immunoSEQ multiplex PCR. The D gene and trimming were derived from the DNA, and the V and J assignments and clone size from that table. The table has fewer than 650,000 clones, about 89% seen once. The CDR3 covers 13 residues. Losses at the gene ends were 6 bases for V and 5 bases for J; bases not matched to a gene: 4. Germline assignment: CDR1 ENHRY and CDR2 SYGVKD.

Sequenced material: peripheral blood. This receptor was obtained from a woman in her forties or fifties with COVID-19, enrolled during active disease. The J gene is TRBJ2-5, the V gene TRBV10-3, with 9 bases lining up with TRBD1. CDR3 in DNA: TGTGCCATCAGGGACAGGGGAGTCGAGACCCAGTACTTC. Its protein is CAIRDRGVETQYF.